Given below is one T cell receptor (beta chain) in context. Source study methods: The authors estimated nucleated cell counts from reference gene primer amplification. The repertoire was sequenced with immunoSEQ multiplex PCR; TCRdb's copy has only in-frame clones and lacks some. The D gene and trimming were derived from the DNA, and the V and J assignments and clone size from that table. Of approximately 230,000 clones listed, around 88% were seen once; the top ten hold around 1.5%. CDR1 is MNHNY, CDR2 SVGAGI, per germline (reference sequence). CDR3 length equals 15 residues. After removal of 8 bases from V and 5 bases from J, the junction contained 9 bases not matched to a gene. These data originate in a study of blood T cell repertoires in COVID-19. Turning to the study itself: COVID-19 samples collected from the United States, Italy and Spain covered acute and convalescent phases. PBMCs, B-cell-depleted T cells, or T cells were the source of the cDNA or gDNA that made up the material.

This sequence was found in an older man with acute or convalescent COVID-19. The chain links TRBV6-6 to TRBJ2-7; 13 nucleotides align to TRBD2. The material sequenced was peripheral blood. Here the CDR3 DNA reads TGTGCCAGCTCTAGGACTAGCGGGAGTAAGGACGAGCAGTACTTC. Translated, it gives CASSRTSGSKDEQYF.